These T cell receptor beta chains were read from a single sample in a study of shared clonotypes between healthy human individuals. The method was immunoSEQ multiplex PCR; TCRdb's version includes in-frame clones alone and lacks a portion of them. The sample lists around 720,000 clones, around 73% occurring once. The sequencing sample was made of memory CD4+ T cells sorted from blood. The receptors derive from a woman aged 30 to 39 in good health. The CDR3 runs from the conserved cysteine through the conserved F or W. The order of the fields is clone size, V gene, D gene, J gene, CDR3 protein, CDR3 DNA. The D gene is left open where the match is weak. Rows give clone size only sometimes, using once, few, many, or a class for an expanded clone.

-	TRBV18	-	TRBJ1-3	CASSPLLGPADRNTIYF	TGTGCCAGCTCACCACTTCTGGGACCCGCTGATCGGAACACCATATATTTT
many	TRBV2	-	TRBJ2-5	CASSQGYETQYF	TGTGCCAGCAGTCAGGGTTATGAGACCCAGTACTTC
-	TRBV7-9	TRBD1	TRBJ2-7	CASSSLTGTYEQYF	TGTGCCAGCAGTTCACTGACAGGGACCTACGAGCAGTACTTC
-	TRBV7-2	TRBD2	TRBJ2-2	CASSLAGLLNTGELFF	TGTGCCAGCAGCTTAGCGGGACTACTAAACACCGGGGAGCTGTTTTTT
-	TRBV6-6	-	TRBJ1-5	CASNQGGASNQPQHF	TGTGCCAGCAATCAGGGTGGGGCTAGCAATCAGCCCCAGCATTTT
-	TRBV6-6	TRBD2	TRBJ2-3	CASKRLAGGSDTQYF	TGTGCCAGCAAAAGACTAGCGGGAGGTTCGGATACGCAGTATTTT
-	TRBV7-9	TRBD2	TRBJ2-5	CASRLAVQETQYF	TGTGCCAGCAGACTAGCGGTCCAAGAGACCCAGTACTTC
-	TRBV19	-	TRBJ2-1	CASSTLQPFLGTGNEQFF	TGTGCCAGTAGTACACTACAGCCCTTCCTAGGGACGGGTAATGAGCAGTTCTTC
-	TRBV10-3	-	TRBJ1-5	CASSTGNSNQPQHF	TGTGCCAGTTCGACGGGGAATAGCAATCAGCCCCAGCATTTT
-	TRBV28	-	TRBJ2-7	CASSTYGGEFPYEQYF	TGTGCCAGCAGTACTTACGGCGGGGAGTTCCCCTACGAGCAGTACTTC
-	TRBV6-1	-	TRBJ1-1	CASSRGANTEAFF	TGTGCCAGCAGTAGGGGAGCGAACACTGAAGCTTTCTTT
few	TRBV5-1	-	TRBJ2-2	CASSFGGEDTGELFF	TGCGCCAGCAGCTTCGGGGGAGAAGATACCGGGGAGCTGTTTTTT
-	TRBV10-3	-	TRBJ1-4	CATRPGAAANEKLFF	TGTGCGACCCGCCCTGGGGCCGCCGCTAATGAAAAACTGTTTTTT
-	TRBV7-3	-	TRBJ1-1	CASSSQRDTEAFF	TGTGCCAGCAGCTCCCAACGGGACACTGAAGCTTTCTTT
once	TRBV7-9	TRBD2	TRBJ2-7	CASSHPGLVNYEQYF	TGTGCCAGCAGCCATCCGGGACTAGTGAACTACGAGCAGTACTTC
-	TRBV6-1	-	TRBJ2-7	CASSQWGPGGEQYF	TGTGCCAGCTCTCAATGGGGGCCCGGGGGGGAGCAGTACTTC
-	TRBV29-1	TRBD1	TRBJ1-4	CSVEVSVGTGLFF	TGCAGCGTTGAAGTATCCGTCGGGACAGGGTTATTTTTT
-	TRBV5-4	TRBD2	TRBJ2-5	CASSRTSGSEETQYF	TGTGCCAGCAGCAGGACTAGCGGGAGCGAGGAGACCCAGTACTTC
-	TRBV11-2	-	TRBJ2-6	CASSDTRGSGANVLTF	TGTGCCAGCAGCGACACACGGGGTTCTGGGGCCAACGTCCTGACTTTC
-	TRBV29-1	-	TRBJ1-2	CSGATESNYGYTF	TGCAGCGGCGCGACAGAGTCAAACTATGGCTACACCTTC
-	TRBV10-3	TRBD2	TRBJ2-7	CAIRQSLEGLAGVEQYF	TGTGCCATCAGGCAAAGCCTAGAGGGACTAGCGGGAGTCGAGCAGTACTTC
once	TRBV28	-	TRBJ1-1	CASSFWQGNEAFF	TGTGCCAGCAGTTTTTGGCAGGGTAATGAAGCTTTCTTT
-	TRBV5-1	-	TRBJ2-1	CASSLTGEVKNEQFF	TGCGCCAGCAGCTTGACGGGAGAGGTCAAGAATGAGCAGTTCTTC
-	TRBV5-1	-	TRBJ2-1	CASSFSVSSYNEQFF	TGCGCCAGCAGCTTCTCCGTAAGCTCCTACAATGAGCAGTTCTTC
-	TRBV11-2	TRBD2	TRBJ2-5	CASSLGGAGGQETQYF	TGTGCCAGCAGCTTAGGAGGTGCGGGAGGGCAAGAGACCCAGTACTTC
once	TRBV5-8	TRBD1	TRBJ2-5	CASRRTGTETQYF	TGTGCCAGCAGGAGGACAGGGACAGAGACCCAGTACTTC
-	TRBV9	TRBD2	TRBJ2-5	CASSVGLAGDQETQYF	TGTGCCAGCAGCGTCGGACTAGCGGGAGATCAGGAGACCCAGTACTTC
many	TRBV4-1	-	TRBJ2-1	CASSRSGDYNEQFF	TGCGCCAGCAGCAGGTCTGGGGATTACAATGAGCAGTTCTTC
-	TRBV29-1	TRBD1	TRBJ2-7	CSAGTDKAYEQYF	TGCAGCGCGGGGACAGACAAAGCCTACGAGCAGTACTTC
many	TRBV10-3	-	TRBJ1-5	CAISEGVGGNNQPQHF	TGTGCCATCAGTGAAGGGGTTGGGGGGAACAATCAGCCCCAGCATTTT
few	TRBV6-1	TRBD2	TRBJ2-7	CASSGGTSGRGYEQYF	TGTGCCAGCAGTGGGGGGACTAGCGGGAGAGGCTACGAGCAGTACTTC
-	TRBV6-5	-	TRBJ2-3	CASSYRDAGTDTQYF	TGTGCCAGCAGTTACCGGGACGCGGGCACAGATACGCAGTATTTT
-	TRBV6-5	-	TRBJ2-3	CASSNDRKMSDTQYF	TGTGCCAGCAGTAACGACAGAAAGATGTCAGATACGCAGTATTTT
-	TRBV19	-	TRBJ1-5	CASTPRTAPGNQPQHF	TGTGCCAGTACCCCGAGGACAGCGCCCGGCAATCAGCCCCAGCATTTT
-	TRBV15	-	TRBJ1-2	CATSRDRGTGLFYGYTF	TGTGCCACCAGCAGAGATCGTGGCACAGGGCTTTTCTATGGCTACACCTTC
-	TRBV19	-	TRBJ2-1	CASSITGTLRGNEQFF	TGTGCCAGTAGTATAACAGGAACTTTAAGGGGGAATGAGCAGTTCTTC